What follows describes a single T cell receptor (beta chain). The germline CDR1 and CDR2 sequences are SEHNR and FQNEAQ (reference sequence). V was cut by 2 bases and J by 0 bases, with 8 bases left in between. The CDR3 extends over 15 amino acids. This entry comes from a study of blood T cell repertoires in COVID-19. Study overall: The United States, Italy and Spain supplied acute and convalescent COVID-19 samples. T cells, B-cell-depleted T cells, or PBMCs provided the cDNA or gDNA that served as material.

As processed by the authors: Quantification of nucleated cells was approximated via reference gene primer amplification. Generated by immunoSEQ multiplex PCR, the TCRdb table keeps only in-frame clones and is missing some. That table gives V, J and clone size, and the DNA gave D and trimming. The sample consists of around 140,000 clones, approximately 91% of them appearing once. The specimen sequenced was peripheral blood. This receptor was taken from a man in his 70s with acute or convalescent COVID-19. The chain is built from TRBV7-9 and TRBJ1-3; D possibly corresponds to TRBD1 (5 bases). The CDR3 DNA reads as TGTGCCAGCAGCTTATCAGGGAACTCTGGAAACACCATATATTTT. Its protein is CASSLSGNSGNTIYF.